This is a list of T cell receptor beta chains from one sample in a study of cytomegalovirus exposure and HLA in healthy donors. Profiling relied on immunoSEQ multiplex PCR, and the TCRdb table lists in-frame clones only, not all of them. The sample lists about 180,000 clones, approximately 72% occurring once. Source material: PBMCs. All receptors come from a human donor in good health. CDR3s include the opening cysteine and the closing phenylalanine or tryptophan. D genes are given only for firm matches. Only some rows state a clone size, as once, few, many or a class for expanded clones.

CDR3 DNA | CDR3 protein | V gene | clone size | D gene | J gene
TGTGCCAGCAGCTTAGCTACAGGGTATGGAAACACCATATATTTT | CASSLATGYGNTIYF | TRBV7-8 | few | . | TRBJ1-3
TGTGCCAGCTCACCAGGACAGGAGAATTTGCTCTACGGCTACACCTTC | CASSPGQENLLYGYTF | TRBV18 | . | TRBD1 | TRBJ1-2
TGTGCGACAAAGCGGGGTTTTAGCACAGATACGCAGTATTTT | CATKRGFSTDTQYF | TRBV4-2 | . | TRBD2 | TRBJ2-3
TGTGCCAGCACTAGGGGGACAGGGAAAGGTGAGCAGTTCTTC | CASTRGTGKGEQFF | TRBV13 | . | TRBD1 | TRBJ2-1
TGCGCCAGCAGCTTGGCCGGCAGGATTGGGGGAAACACCATATATTTT | CASSLAGRIGGNTIYF | TRBV5-1 | . | . | TRBJ1-3
TGTGCCAGCAGCGAGCTGGACAAGGACACTGAAGCTTTCTTT | CASSELDKDTEAFF | TRBV7-8 | . | . | TRBJ1-1
TGTGCCAGTTCGAACAGGGACACTGAAGCTTTCTTT | CASSNRDTEAFF | TRBV19 | . | . | TRBJ1-1
TGCGCCAGCAGCCAAGATACCGGCAGGGGATTGGACACTGAAGCTTTCTTT | CASSQDTGRGLDTEAFF | TRBV4-3 | . | . | TRBJ1-1
TGTGCCAGCAGCCCATTGGACAGGCCTGAAGCTTTCTTT | CASSPLDRPEAFF | TRBV7-2 | once | TRBD1 | TRBJ1-1
TGCGCCAGCAGCTTGGCCGGAGCGGTAGGGACCGGGGAGCTGTTTTTT | CASSLAGAVGTGELFF | TRBV5-1 | few | . | TRBJ2-2
TGTGCCAGCAGCCTGGAGGGGGGGAAGGAGCAGTACTTC | CASSLEGGKEQYF | TRBV6-5 | . | . | TRBJ2-7